The clone carrying this T cell receptor beta chain was counted once. Between the trimmed V and J ends, which lost 0 bases and 0 bases, there was a span of 10 bases. The CDR3 loop spans 15 amino acids. CDR1 and CDR2 (germline): SGDLS, YYNGEE. Profiling relied on immunoSEQ multiplex PCR, and the TCRdb table lists in-frame clones only, not all of them. The top ten hold less than 0.85% of the sample, which has almost 80,000 clones, 80% to 95% seen once. This sample is drawn from a study of blood T cell repertoires in COVID-19. The chain recombines TRBV9 with TRBJ2-7; no clear D. The sequenced sample was peripheral blood. The source of this sequence is a woman older than 75 with acute or convalescent COVID-19. For the CDR3, the DNA is TGTGCCAGCAGCGTAGGGCCGTCGGGCTCCTACGAGCAGTACTTC. Its protein product is CASSVGPSGSYEQYF.